This T cell receptor beta chain came from a study of shared clonotypes between healthy human individuals. Broader study findings: The generation probabilities recorded for non-shared clonotypes fell below those of clonotypes shared by all four donors. Naive CD4 clonotypes were shared across a handful of donors at 4% to 5%. Sorted-subset samples were not fully sequenced, rarefaction indicated.

Produced via immunoSEQ multiplex PCR; TCRdb's table is partial and in-frame only. The data contain about 1 million clones, approximately 68% of them singletons. Unmatched junction bases numbered 5, after V lost 3 bases and J lost 5 bases. In germline, CDR1 is SGHTA, CDR2 FQGNSA. CDR3 length: 15 amino acids. As for this clone: The antigen is undetermined.

The TCR sequence derives from a man aged 18 to 30 in good health. The rearrangement links TRBV7-2 to TRBJ2-1; 9 bases fit TRBD2. The source material was memory CD4+ T cells sorted from blood. Subset: CD45RA-negative fraction. CDR3 coding DNA: TGTGCCAGCAGCTTCAGCGGGGGGCCTAACAATGAGCAGTTCTTC. It specifies CASSFSGGPNNEQFF.